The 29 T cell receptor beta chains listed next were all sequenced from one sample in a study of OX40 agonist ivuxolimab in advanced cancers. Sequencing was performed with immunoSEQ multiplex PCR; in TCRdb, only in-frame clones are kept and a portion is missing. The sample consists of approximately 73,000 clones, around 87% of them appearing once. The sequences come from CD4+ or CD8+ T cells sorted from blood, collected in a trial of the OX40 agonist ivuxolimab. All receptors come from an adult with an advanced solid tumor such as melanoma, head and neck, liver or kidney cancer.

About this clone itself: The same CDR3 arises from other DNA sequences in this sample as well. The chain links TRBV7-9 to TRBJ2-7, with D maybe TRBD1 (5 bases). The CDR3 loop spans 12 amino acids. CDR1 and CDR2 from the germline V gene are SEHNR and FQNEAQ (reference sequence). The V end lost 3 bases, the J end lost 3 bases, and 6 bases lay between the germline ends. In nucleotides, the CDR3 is TGTGCCAGCAGCTTCAGGGACTACGAGCAGTACTTC. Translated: CASSFRDYEQYF.

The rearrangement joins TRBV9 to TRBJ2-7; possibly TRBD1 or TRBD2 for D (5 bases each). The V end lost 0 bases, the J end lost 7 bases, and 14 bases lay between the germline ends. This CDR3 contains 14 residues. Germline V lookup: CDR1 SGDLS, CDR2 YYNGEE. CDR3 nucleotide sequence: TGTGCCAGCAGCGTAGATAGGGACCTACGGGAGCAGTACTTC. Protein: CASSVDRDLREQYF.

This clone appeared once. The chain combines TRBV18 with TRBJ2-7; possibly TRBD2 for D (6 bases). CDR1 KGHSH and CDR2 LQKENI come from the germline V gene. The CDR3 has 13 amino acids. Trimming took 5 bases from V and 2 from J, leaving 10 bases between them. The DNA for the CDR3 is TGTGCCAGCTCAGCGGGGCCTACCTACGAGCAGTACTTC. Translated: CASSAGPTYEQYF.

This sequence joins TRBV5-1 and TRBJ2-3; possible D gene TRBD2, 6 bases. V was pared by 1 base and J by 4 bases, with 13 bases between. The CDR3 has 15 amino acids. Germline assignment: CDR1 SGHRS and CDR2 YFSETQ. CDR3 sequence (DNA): TGCGCCAGCAGCTTGCCGAGGGACTCTGCAGATACGCAGTATTTT. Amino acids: CASSLPRDSADTQYF.

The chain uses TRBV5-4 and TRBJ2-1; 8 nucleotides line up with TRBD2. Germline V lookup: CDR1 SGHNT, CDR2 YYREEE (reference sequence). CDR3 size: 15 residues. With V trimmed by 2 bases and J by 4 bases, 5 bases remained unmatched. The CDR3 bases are TGTGCCAGCAGCTTACCGGGAGGGCTTTACAATGAGCAGTTCTTC. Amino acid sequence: CASSLPGGLYNEQFF.

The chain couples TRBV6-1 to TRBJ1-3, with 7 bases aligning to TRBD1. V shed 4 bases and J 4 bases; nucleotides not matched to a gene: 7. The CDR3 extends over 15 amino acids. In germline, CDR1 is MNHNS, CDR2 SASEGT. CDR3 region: CASSAGDSRGNTIYF. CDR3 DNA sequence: TGTGCCAGCAGTGCTGGGGACAGTAGGGGAAACACCATATATTTT.

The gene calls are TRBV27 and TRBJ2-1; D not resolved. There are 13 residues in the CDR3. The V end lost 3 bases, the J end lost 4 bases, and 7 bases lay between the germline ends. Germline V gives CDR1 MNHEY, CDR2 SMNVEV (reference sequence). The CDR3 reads CASSFLTYNEQFF. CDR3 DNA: TGTGCCAGCAGTTTCCTAACTTACAATGAGCAGTTCTTC.

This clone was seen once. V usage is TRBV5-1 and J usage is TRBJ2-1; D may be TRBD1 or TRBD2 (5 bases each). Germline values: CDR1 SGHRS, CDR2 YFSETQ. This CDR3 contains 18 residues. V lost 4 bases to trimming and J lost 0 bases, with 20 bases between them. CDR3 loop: CASSRDGPDVSSYNEQFF. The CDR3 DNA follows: TGCGCCAGCAGCAGGGACGGTCCGGACGTGAGCTCCTACAATGAGCAGTTCTTC. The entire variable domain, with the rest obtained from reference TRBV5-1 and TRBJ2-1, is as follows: KAGVTQTPRYLIKTRGQQVTLSCSPISGHRSVSWYQQTPGQGLQFLFEYFSETQRNKGNFPGRFSGRQFSNSRSEMNVSTLELGDSALYLCASSRDGPDVSSYNEQFFGPGTRLTVL.

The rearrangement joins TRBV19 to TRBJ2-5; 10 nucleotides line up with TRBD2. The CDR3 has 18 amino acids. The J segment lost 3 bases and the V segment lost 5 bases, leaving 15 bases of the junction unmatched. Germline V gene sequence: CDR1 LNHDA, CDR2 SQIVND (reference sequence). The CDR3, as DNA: TGTGCCAGTAGTTCGGGACTAGCGCTACGAGGGGGAAAAGAGACCCAGTACTTC. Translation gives CASSSGLALRGGKETQYF. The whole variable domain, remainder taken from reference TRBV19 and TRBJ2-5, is DGGITQSPKYLFRKEGQNVTLSCEQNLNHDAMYWYRQDPGQGLRLIYYSQIVNDFQKGDIAEGYSVSREKKESFPLTVTSAQKNPTAFYLCASSSGLALRGGKETQYFGPGTRLLVL.

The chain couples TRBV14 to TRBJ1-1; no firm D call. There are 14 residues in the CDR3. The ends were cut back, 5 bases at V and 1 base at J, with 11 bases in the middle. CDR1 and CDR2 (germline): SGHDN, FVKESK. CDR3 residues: CASSFRTENTEAFF. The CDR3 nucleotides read TGTGCCAGCAGCTTCCGGACGGAGAACACTGAAGCTTTCTTT. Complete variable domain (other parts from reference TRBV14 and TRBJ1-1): EAGVTQFPSHSVIEKGQTVTLRCDPISGHDNLYWYRRVMGKEIKFLLHFVKESKQDESGMPNNRFLAERTGGTYSTLKVQPAELEDSGVYFCASSFRTENTEAFFGQGTRLTVV.

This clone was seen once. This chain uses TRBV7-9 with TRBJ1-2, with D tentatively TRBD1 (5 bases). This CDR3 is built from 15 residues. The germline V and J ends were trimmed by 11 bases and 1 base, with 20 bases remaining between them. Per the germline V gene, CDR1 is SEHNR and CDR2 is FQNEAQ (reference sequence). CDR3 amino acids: CAAGPHRMYNYGYTF. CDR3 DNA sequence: TGTGCCGCGGGGCCTCACAGGATGTATAACTATGGCTACACCTTC.

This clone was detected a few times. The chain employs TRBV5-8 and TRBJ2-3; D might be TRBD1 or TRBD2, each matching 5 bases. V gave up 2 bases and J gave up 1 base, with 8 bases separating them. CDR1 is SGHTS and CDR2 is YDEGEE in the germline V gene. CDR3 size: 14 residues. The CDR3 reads CASSFRGGTDTQYF. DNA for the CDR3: TGTGCCAGCAGCTTTAGGGGAGGCACAGATACGCAGTATTTT.

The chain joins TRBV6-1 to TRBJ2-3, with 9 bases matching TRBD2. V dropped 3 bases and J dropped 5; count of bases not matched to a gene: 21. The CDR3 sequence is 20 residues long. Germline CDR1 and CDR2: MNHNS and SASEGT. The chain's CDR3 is CASSDLAGVGGGALGDTQYF. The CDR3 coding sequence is TGTGCCAGCAGTGACTTAGCGGGAGTGGGTGGTGGGGCCCTAGGAGATACGCAGTATTTT.

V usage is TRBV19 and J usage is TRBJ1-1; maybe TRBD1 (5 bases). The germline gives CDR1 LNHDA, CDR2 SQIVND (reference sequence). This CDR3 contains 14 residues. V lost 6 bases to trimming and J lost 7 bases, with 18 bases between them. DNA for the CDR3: TGTGCCAGTAGGTTCGGGGGGGAAATCGGTGAAGCTTTCTTT. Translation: CASRFGGEIGEAFF.

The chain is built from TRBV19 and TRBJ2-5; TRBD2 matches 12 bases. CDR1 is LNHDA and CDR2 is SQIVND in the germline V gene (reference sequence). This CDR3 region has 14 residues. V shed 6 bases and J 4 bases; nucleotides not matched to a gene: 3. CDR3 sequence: CASRTSGRGETQYF. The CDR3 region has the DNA TGTGCCAGTAGGACTAGCGGGAGAGGAGAGACCCAGTACTTC.

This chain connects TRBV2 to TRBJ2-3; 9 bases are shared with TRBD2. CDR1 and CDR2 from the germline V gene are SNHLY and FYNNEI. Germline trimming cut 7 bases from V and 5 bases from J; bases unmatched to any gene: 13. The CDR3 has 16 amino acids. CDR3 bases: TGTGCCAGCACGGATCTCGCGGGGGGGCAGGGAGATACGCAGTATTTT. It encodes CASTDLAGGQGDTQYF.

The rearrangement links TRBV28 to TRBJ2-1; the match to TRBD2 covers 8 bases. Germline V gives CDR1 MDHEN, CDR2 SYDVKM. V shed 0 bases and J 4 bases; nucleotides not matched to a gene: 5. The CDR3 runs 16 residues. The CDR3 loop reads CASSLWASGSYNEQFF. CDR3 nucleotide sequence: TGTGCCAGCAGTTTATGGGCTAGCGGGTCATACAATGAGCAGTTCTTC. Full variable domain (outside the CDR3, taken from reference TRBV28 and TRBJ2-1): DVKVTQSSRYLVKRTGEKVFLECVQDMDHENMFWYRQDPGLGLRLIYFSYDVKMKEKGDIPEGYSVSREKKERFSLILESASTNQTSMYLCASSLWASGSYNEQFFGPGTRLTVL.

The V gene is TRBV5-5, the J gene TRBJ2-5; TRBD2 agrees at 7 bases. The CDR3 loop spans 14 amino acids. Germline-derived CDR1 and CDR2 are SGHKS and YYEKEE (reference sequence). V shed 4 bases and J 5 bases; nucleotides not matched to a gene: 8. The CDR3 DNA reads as TGTGCCAGCAGCCCCTGGGGGGGGGATGAGACCCAGTACTTC. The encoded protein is CASSPWGGDETQYF.

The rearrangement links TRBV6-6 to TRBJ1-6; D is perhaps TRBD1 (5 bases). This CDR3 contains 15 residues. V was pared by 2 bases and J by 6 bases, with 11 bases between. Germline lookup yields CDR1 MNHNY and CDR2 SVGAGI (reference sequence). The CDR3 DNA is TGTGCCAGCAGTTACCCCCGAGACAGTAATTCACCCCTCCACTTT. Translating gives CASSYPRDSNSPLHF.

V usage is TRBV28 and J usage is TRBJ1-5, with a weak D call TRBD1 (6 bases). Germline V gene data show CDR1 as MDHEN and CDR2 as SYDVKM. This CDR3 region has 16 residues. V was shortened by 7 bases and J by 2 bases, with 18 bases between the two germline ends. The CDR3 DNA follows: TGTGCCAGCACCTCCCTACAGGGTCGGGGCAATCAGCCCCAGCATTTT. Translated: CASTSLQGRGNQPQHF.

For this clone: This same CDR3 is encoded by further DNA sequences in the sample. CDR3 DNA sequence: TGTGCCATCTCGCGGGGGGGGGCCGGGGAGCAGTACTTC. The encoded protein is CAISRGGAGEQYF. This sequence joins TRBV6-5 and TRBJ2-7; TRBD2 matches at 9 bases. The length of the CDR3 is 13 residues. Trimming removed 10 bases from V and 7 bases from J; junction bases left unmatched: 11. The germline gives CDR1 MNHEY, CDR2 SVGAGI.

The CDR3 sequence: CSVVTSGSYNEQFF. The CDR3 DNA is TGCAGCGTGGTAACTAGCGGGTCCTACAATGAGCAGTTCTTC. J is TRBJ2-1 and V is TRBV29-1; TRBD2 aligns across 9 bases. The CDR3 spans 14 residues. With 6 bases clipped from V and 1 base from J, the junction kept 4 bases outside the gene matches. Germline V gene data show CDR1 as SQVTM and CDR2 as ANQGSEA.

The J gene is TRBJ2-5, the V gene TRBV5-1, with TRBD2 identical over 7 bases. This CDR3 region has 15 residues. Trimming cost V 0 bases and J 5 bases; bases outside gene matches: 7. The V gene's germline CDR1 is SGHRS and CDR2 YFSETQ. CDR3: CASSLVPSGRETQYF. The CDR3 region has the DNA TGCGCCAGCAGCTTGGTTCCTAGCGGTCGGGAGACCCAGTACTTC.

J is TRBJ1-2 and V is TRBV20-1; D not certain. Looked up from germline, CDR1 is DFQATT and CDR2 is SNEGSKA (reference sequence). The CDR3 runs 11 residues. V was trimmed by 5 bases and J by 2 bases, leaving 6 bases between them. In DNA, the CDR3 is TGCAGTGCTCACGTAAACTATGGCTACACCTTC. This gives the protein CSAHVNYGYTF.

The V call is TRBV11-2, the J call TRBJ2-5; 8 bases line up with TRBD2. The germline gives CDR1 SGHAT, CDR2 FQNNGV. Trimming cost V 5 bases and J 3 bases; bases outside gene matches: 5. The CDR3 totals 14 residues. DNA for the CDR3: TGTGCCAGCAGCCAACTAGCGGAAGAAGAGACCCAGTACTTC. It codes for CASSQLAEEETQYF.

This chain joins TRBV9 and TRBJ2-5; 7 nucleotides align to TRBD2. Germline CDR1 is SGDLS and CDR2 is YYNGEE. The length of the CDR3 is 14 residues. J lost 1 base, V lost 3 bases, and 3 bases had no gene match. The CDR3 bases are TGTGCCAGCAGCGCAAGGACTAGCCAAGAGACCCAGTACTTC. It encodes CASSARTSQETQYF. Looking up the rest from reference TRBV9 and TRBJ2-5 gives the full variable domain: DSGVTQTPKHLITATGQRVTLRCSPRSGDLSVYWYQQSLDQGLQFLIQYYNGEERAKGNILERFSAQQFPDLHSELNLSSLELGDSALYFCASSARTSQETQYFGPGTRLLVL.

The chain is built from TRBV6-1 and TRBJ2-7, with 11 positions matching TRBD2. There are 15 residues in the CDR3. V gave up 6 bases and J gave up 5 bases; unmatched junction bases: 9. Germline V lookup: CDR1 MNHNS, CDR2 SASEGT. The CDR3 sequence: CASRLAGGAKDEQYF. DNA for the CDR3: TGTGCCAGCAGGCTAGCGGGAGGTGCGAAGGACGAGCAGTACTTC.

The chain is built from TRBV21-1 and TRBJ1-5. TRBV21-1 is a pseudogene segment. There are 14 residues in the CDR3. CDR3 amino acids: CASSATTVQSAQHF. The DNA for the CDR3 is TGTGCCAGCAGCGCTACCACGGTACAATCAGCCCAGCATTTT.

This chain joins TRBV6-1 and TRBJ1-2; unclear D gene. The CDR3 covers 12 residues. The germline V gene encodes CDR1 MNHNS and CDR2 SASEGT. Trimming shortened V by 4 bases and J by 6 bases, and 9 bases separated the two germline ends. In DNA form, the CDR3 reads TGTGCCAGCAGTGTCACCTCAGATGGCTACACCTTC. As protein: CASSVTSDGYTF.